The text below deals with one T cell receptor beta chain. The data stem from a study of blood T cell repertoires in COVID-19. As for the study in general: Both acute and convalescent COVID-19 samples were obtained from the United States, Italy and Spain. The analysed material was cDNA or gDNA that came from T cells, B-cell-depleted T cells, or PBMCs.

The V and J ends lost 3 bases and 3 bases, in that order; junction bases with no gene match: 3. In germline, CDR1 is KGHSH, CDR2 LQKENI. The CDR3 sequence is 15 residues long. In the original processing: Estimation of nucleated cell counts relied on the amplification of reference gene primers. This table comes from immunoSEQ multiplex PCR, and its TCRdb copy is limited to in-frame clones, with some not included. V, J and clone size derive from that table, while D and trimming were established from the DNA sequence. Among 35,000 to 45,000 clones listed, over 70% were seen once. V usage is TRBV18 and J usage is TRBJ2-1; 9 nucleotides align to TRBD2. Sequencing was done on a sample of peripheral blood. This TCR was recovered from a human donor in a cohort sampled during active COVID-19. The CDR3 reads CASSPSSGIYNEQFF. CDR3 DNA: TGTGCCAGCTCACCCTCTAGCGGGATCTACAATGAGCAGTTCTTC.